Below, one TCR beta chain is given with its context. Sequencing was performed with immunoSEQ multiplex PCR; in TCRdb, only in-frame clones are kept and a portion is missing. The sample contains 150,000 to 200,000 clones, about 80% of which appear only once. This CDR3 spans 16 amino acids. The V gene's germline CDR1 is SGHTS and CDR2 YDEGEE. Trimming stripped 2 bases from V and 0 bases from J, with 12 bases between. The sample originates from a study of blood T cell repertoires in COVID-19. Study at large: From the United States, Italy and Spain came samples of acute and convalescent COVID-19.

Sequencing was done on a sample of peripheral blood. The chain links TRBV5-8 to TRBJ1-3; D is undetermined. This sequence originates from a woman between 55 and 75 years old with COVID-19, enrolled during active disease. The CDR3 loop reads CASSLELLISGNTIYF. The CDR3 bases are TGTGCCAGCAGCTTAGAACTACTGATCTCTGGAAACACCATATATTTT.